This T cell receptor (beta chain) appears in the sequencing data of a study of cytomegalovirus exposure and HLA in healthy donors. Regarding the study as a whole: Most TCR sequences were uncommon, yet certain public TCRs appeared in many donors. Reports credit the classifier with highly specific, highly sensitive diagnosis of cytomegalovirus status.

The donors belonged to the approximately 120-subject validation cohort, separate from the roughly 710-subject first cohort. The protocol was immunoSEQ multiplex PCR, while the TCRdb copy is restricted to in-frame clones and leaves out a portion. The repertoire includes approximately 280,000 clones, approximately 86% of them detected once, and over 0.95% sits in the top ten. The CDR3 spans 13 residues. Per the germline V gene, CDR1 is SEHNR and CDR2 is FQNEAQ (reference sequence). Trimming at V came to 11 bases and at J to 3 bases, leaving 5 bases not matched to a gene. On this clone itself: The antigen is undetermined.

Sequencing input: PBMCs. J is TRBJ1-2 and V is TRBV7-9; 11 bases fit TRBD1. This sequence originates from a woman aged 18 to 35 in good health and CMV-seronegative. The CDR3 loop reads CAGQGAKDYGYTF. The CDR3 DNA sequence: TGTGCCGGACAGGGGGCGAAGGACTATGGCTACACCTTC.